The sequence of this TCR beta chain was determined in a study of T cell changes during pregnancy in multiple sclerosis. The CDR3 covers 12 residues. Trimming removed 3 bases from V and 7 bases from J, with 10 bases in between. Germline-derived CDR1 and CDR2 are LGHNA and YNFKEQ. Clones were sequenced by immunoSEQ multiplex PCR, and TCRdb holds only the in-frame ones, with some missing. The sample includes under 110,000 clones, 91% of them seen just once. The sequence was collected from a female donor with multiple sclerosis, enrolled in a pregnancy study. The gene calls are TRBV4-2 and TRBJ2-7, with a tentative D call TRBD1 (6 bases). The specimen comprised peripheral blood, sampled before pregnancy. In DNA form, the CDR3 reads TGTGCCAGCAGCCAGTTAGGGGGTGAGCAGTACTTC. Translated: CASSQLGGEQYF.